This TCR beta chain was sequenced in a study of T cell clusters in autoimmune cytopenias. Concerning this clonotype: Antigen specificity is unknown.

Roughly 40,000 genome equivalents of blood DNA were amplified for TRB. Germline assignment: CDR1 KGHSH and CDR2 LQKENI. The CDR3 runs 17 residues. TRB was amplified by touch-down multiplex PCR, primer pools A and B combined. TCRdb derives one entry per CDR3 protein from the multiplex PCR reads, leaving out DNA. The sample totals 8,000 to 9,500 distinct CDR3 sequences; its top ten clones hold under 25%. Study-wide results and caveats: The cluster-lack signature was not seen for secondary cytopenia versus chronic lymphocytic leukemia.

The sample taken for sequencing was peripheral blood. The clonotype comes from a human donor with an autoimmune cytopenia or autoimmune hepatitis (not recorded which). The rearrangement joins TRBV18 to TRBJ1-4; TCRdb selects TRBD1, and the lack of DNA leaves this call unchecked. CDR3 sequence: CASSPNGGGLGWEKLFF.